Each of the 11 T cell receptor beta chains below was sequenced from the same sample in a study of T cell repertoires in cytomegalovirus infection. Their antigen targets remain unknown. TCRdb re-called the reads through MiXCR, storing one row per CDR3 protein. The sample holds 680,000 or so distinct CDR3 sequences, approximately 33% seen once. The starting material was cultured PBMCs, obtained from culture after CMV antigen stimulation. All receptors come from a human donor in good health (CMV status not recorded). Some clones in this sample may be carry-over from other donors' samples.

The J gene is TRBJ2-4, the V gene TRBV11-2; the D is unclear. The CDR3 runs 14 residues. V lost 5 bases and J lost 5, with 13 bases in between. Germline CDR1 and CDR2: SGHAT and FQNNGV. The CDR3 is CASSPFVGENIQYF. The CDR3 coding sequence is TGTGCCAGCAGCCCCTTCGTTGGAGAAAACATTCAGTACTTC.

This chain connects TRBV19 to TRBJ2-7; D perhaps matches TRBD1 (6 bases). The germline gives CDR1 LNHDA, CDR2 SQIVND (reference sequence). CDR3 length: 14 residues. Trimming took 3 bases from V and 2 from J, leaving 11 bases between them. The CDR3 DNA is TGTGCCAGTAGTATGGGGAGACAGGCCTACGAGCAGTACTTC. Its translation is CASSMGRQAYEQYF.

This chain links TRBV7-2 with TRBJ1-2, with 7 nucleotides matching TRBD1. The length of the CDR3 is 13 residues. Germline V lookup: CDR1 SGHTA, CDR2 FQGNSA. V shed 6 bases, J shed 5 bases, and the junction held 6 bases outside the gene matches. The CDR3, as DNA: TGTGCCAGCAGACTCGGACAGGCTTATGGCTACACCTTC. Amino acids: CASRLGQAYGYTF.

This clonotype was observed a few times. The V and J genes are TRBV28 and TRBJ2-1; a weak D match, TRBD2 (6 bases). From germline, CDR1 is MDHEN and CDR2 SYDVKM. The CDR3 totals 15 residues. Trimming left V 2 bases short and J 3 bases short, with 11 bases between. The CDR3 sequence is CASSLGGAVYNEQFF. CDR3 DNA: TGTGCCAGCAGTTTAGGCGGGGCTGTCTACAATGAGCAGTTCTTC.

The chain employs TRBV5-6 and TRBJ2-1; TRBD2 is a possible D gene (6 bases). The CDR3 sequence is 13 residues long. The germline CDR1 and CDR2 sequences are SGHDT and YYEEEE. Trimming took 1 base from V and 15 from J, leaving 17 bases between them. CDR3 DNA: TGTGCCAGCAGCTTGTCACCGGTCGAGCGGGTGTTCTTC. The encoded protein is CASSLSPVERVFF. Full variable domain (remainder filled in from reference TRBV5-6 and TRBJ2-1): DAGVTQSPTHLIKTRGQQVTLRCSPKSGHDTVSWYQQALGQGPQFIFQYYEEEERQRGNFPDRFSGHQFPNYSSELNVNALLLGDSALYLCASSLSPVERVFFGPGTRLTVL.

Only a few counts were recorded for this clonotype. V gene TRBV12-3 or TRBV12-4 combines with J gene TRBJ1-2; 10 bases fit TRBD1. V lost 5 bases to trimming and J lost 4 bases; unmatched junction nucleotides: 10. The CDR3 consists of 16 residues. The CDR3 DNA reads TGTGCCAGCAGTCACCTCGGGGACAGGGGCCCCTATGGCTACACCTTC. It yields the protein CASSHLGDRGPYGYTF.

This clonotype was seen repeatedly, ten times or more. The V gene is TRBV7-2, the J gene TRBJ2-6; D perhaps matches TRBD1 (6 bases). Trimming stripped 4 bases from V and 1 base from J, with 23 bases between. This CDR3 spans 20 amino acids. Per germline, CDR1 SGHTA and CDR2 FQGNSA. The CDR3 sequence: CASSSPRRAGANSGANVLTF. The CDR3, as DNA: TGTGCCAGCAGCTCCCCCCGGCGAGCAGGGGCTAATTCTGGGGCCAACGTCCTGACTTTC.

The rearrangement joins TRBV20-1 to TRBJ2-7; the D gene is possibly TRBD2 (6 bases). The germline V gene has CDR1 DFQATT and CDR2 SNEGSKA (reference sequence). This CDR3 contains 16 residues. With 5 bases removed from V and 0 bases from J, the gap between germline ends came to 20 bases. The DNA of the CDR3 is TGCAGTGCTCAGGGAGGCGGCCCTACTAACTCCTACGAGCAGTACTTC. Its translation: CSAQGGGPTNSYEQYF.

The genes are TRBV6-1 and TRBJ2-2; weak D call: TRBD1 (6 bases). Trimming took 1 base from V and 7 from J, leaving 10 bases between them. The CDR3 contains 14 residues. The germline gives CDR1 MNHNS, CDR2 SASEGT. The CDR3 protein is CASSEDRVSGELFF. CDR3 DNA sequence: TGTGCCAGCAGTGAAGACAGGGTGAGCGGGGAGCTGTTTTTT.

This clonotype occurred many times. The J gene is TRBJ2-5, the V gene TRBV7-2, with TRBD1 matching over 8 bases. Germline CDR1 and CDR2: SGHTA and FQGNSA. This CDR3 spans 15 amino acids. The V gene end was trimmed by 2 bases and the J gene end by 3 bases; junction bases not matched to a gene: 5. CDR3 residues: CASSLSAGGEETQYF. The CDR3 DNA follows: TGTGCCAGCAGCTTATCGGCAGGGGGCGAAGAGACCCAGTACTTC.

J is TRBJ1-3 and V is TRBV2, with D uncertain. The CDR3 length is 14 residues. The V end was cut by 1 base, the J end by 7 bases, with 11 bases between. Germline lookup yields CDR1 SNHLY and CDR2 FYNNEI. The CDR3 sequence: CASSEVVVGNTIYF. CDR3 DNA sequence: TGTGCCAGCAGTGAAGTAGTTGTTGGGAACACCATATATTTT.